These T cell receptor beta chains were read from a single sample in a study of OX40 agonist ivuxolimab in advanced cancers. Sequencing was performed with immunoSEQ multiplex PCR; in TCRdb, only in-frame clones are kept and a portion is missing. The sample holds roughly 96,000 clones, roughly four fifths seen once. The material was CD4+ or CD8+ T cells sorted from blood, obtained in a trial of the OX40 agonist ivuxolimab. The receptors were sampled from an adult with an advanced solid tumor such as melanoma, head and neck, liver or kidney cancer. The CDR3 runs from the conserved cysteine through the conserved F or W. D genes are given only for firm matches. Expanded clones get a size class; other rows say once, few or many, or leave the size out.

>TRBJ2-3|.|.|TRBV5-6
TGTGCCAGCAGCGGCGGGACGGAGACAGATACGCAGTATTTT
CASSGGTETDTQYF
>TRBJ2-1|.|.|TRBV5-1
TGCGCCAGCAGCTTTGTACAGGGCAATGAGCAGTTCTTC
CASSFVQGNEQFF
>TRBJ2-1|.|.|TRBV4-2
TGTGCCAGCAGCCCAGCGGCTTCCTCCTACAATGAGCAGTTCTTC
CASSPAASSYNEQFF
>TRBJ1-2|TRBD1|.|TRBV28
TGTGCCAGCCGATCGACAGGGACCTACTATGGCTACACCTTC
CASRSTGTYYGYTF
>TRBJ1-1|.|.|TRBV5-1
TGCGCCAGCAGTCCAGGGGAGGAAGCTTTCTTT
CASSPGEEAFF
>TRBJ2-3|TRBD1|.|TRBV5-1
TGCGCCAGCAGCTCCCGGGACAGGGACATTACGCAGTATTTT
CASSSRDRDITQYF
>TRBJ2-1|.|.|TRBV9
TGTGCCAGCAGCGTCGCGGGCCCAGGCGAGCAGTTCTTC
CASSVAGPGEQFF
>TRBJ1-6|.|.|TRBV20-1
TGCAGTGCGGAGGATTCACCCCTCCACTTT
CSAEDSPLHF
>TRBJ2-7|.|.|TRBV7-6
TGTGCCAGCAGCTCCGAGGGGGGGCCATCCTACGAGCAGTACTTC
CASSSEGGPSYEQYF
>TRBJ1-5|.|once|TRBV6-6
TGTGCCAGCAGTCTTGACAGTCGCAATCAGCCCCAGCATTTT
CASSLDSRNQPQHF
>TRBJ2-2|.|.|TRBV18
TGTGCCAGCTCACCACCGACGCGGACCGGGGAGCTGTTTTTT
CASSPPTRTGELFF
>TRBJ2-3|TRBD2|few|TRBV7-3
TGTGCCAGCAGCCCAGGAAGCGGGGTAGATACGCAGTATTTT
CASSPGSGVDTQYF
>TRBJ2-5|.|.|TRBV6-5
TGTGCCAGCAGTTACCGGGCAGCGGAGACCCAGTACTTC
CASSYRAAETQYF
>TRBJ1-1|.|.|TRBV15
TGTGCCACCAGCGAAAGCCTGAGGACTGAAGCTTTCTTT
CATSESLRTEAFF
>TRBJ2-5|TRBD2|.|TRBV7-2
TGTGCCAGCCAGCTCAGCGGGGCTCAAGAGACCCAGTACTTC
CASQLSGAQETQYF
>TRBJ2-3|TRBD1|.|TRBV7-9
TGTGCCAGCAGCTCAACGGGACAGGGCGACTACACAGATACGCAGTATTTT
CASSSTGQGDYTDTQYF
>TRBJ2-7|.|.|TRBV9
TGTGCCAGCAGCGTAGCCGCAAACTCCTACGAGCAGTACTTC
CASSVAANSYEQYF
>TRBJ2-4|.|.|TRBV27
TGTGCCAGCAGGGCCCAGGGGAGGCCCTTAGGCAAAAACATTCAGTACTTC
CASRAQGRPLGKNIQYF
>TRBJ2-1|.|.|TRBV11-2
TGTGCCAGCAGCTTAGGGCTGGATGAGCAGTTCTTC
CASSLGLDEQFF
>TRBJ1-1|.|.|TRBV7-9
TGTGCCAGCAGCTTAGACGGAAGCAACGCTGAAGCTTTCTTT
CASSLDGSNAEAFF
>TRBJ1-2|TRBD1|.|TRBV30
TGTGCCTGGGGACGACAGGGGGCCGGCTACGCCTTC
CAWGRQGAGYAF
>TRBJ2-5|.|.|TRBV5-6
TGTGCCAGCAGCGGAGCGGGAGAGACCCAGTACTTC
CASSGAGETQYF
>TRBJ2-1|.|.|TRBV4-3
TGCGCCAGCAGCCCCTGGAAAGCCGACAATGAGCAGTTCTTC
CASSPWKADNEQFF
>TRBJ2-7|TRBD1|.|TRBV11-2
TGTGCCAGCAGCTTGGGTGGGACAGGGGATAGGTACGAGCAGTACTTC
CASSLGGTGDRYEQYF
>TRBJ2-1|.|.|TRBV21-1
TGTGCCAGCAGCAAACGTCCGACCCGAGTGAAACCCCATCCCTACAATGAGCAGTTCTTC
CASSKRPTRVKPHPYNEQFF
>TRBJ1-3|.|.|TRBV6-1
TGTGCCAGCAGTGAAGGGGGTCAGGGAAACACCATATATTTT
CASSEGGQGNTIYF
>TRBJ1-1|.|.|TRBV5-1
TGCGCCAGCAGCCCGAAGGGTCAGGGAGGCGCTTTCTTT
CASSPKGQGGAFF
>TRBJ1-4|.|.|TRBV5-8
TGTGCCAGCAGCTTGATCGGGATATCTAATGAAAAACTGTTTTTT
CASSLIGISNEKLFF
>TRBJ1-2|.|.|TRBV5-6
TGTGCCAGCAGCTTGCAAAGGATTCATGGCTACACCTTC
CASSLQRIHGYTF
>TRBJ1-1|.|.|TRBV7-8
TGTGCCAGCAGCTTAGGTCCCCTTTCGAGGGGGATGAACACTGAAGCTTTCTTT
CASSLGPLSRGMNTEAFF
>TRBJ2-7|.|.|TRBV14
TGTGCCAGCAGCCCAGGGGGGGGATCCGAGCAGTACTTC
CASSPGGGSEQYF
>TRBJ2-3|.|.|TRBV20-1
TGCAGTGCCCGGCGAGGGGGACTCGAGCTTTTT
CSARRGGLELF
>TRBJ1-2|.|.|TRBV10-1
TGCGCCAGCAGTGAACAGGCTAACTATGGCTACACCTTC
CASSEQANYGYTF